This is a list of T cell receptor beta chains from one sample in a study of OX40 agonist ivuxolimab in advanced cancers. Here immunoSEQ multiplex PCR was the method, and the copy in TCRdb shows in-frame clones only, minus some. The sample shows around 94,000 clones, around 87% of them seen only once. The sample here was CD4+ or CD8+ T cells sorted from blood, taken in a trial of the OX40 agonist ivuxolimab. These receptors all come from an adult with an advanced solid tumor such as melanoma, head and neck, liver or kidney cancer. CDR3s include the opening cysteine and the closing phenylalanine or tryptophan. D genes are given only for firm matches. The listing skips clone size in some rows; elsewhere it reads once, few, many or a size class.

j_gene,abundance,d_gene,v_gene,CDR3aa,CDR3nt
TRBJ2-7,.,TRBD1,TRBV6-5,CASRMADRGSYEQYF,TGTGCCAGCAGGATGGCGGACAGGGGGAGCTACGAGCAGTACTTC
TRBJ2-5,.,.,TRBV14,CASSQGSARETQYF,TGTGCCAGCAGCCAAGGGTCCGCCCGGGAGACCCAGTACTTC
TRBJ2-3,.,.,TRBV18,CASSPDTTKGTQYF,TGTGCCAGCTCACCCGACACCACCAAGGGTACGCAGTATTTT
TRBJ2-2,once,.,TRBV6-1,CASGNTGELFF,TGTGCCAGCGGGAACACCGGGGAGCTGTTTTTT
TRBJ2-7,.,TRBD1,TRBV2,CASSDGTGASYEQYF,TGTGCCAGCAGTGATGGGACAGGGGCCTCCTACGAGCAGTACTTC
TRBJ2-5,.,.,TRBV9,CASSVATRATQETQYF,TGTGCCAGCAGCGTAGCTACTAGAGCGACCCAAGAGACCCAGTACTTC
TRBJ1-2,few,.,TRBV11-2,CASSSRLNYGYTF,TGTGCCAGCAGCTCCCGACTGAACTATGGCTACACCTTC
TRBJ1-1,.,.,TRBV11-2,CASSPREAEAFF,TGTGCCAGCAGCCCCCGGGAAGCTGAAGCTTTCTTT
TRBJ2-7,few,TRBD1,TRBV19,CASSMRGTGGSYEQYF,TGTGCCAGTAGCATGAGGGGGACAGGGGGATCTTACGAGCAGTACTTC
TRBJ2-1,.,TRBD1,TRBV18,CASSPQGAYSYNEQFF,TGTGCCAGCTCACCCCAGGGGGCGTACTCCTACAATGAGCAGTTCTTC
TRBJ2-7,.,TRBD1,TRBV11-2,CASSTRQGQSEQYF,TGTGCCAGCAGCACCCGACAGGGACAGAGCGAGCAGTACTTC
TRBJ1-2,.,.,TRBV18,CASSPAQTNYGYTF,TGTGCCAGCTCACCAGCCCAGACTAACTATGGCTACACCTTC
TRBJ1-5,once,.,TRBV6-5,CASSYSKGKSQPQHF,TGTGCCAGCAGTTACTCGAAGGGTAAGAGTCAGCCCCAGCATTTT
TRBJ1-5,few,.,TRBV2,CASSESRLLNQPQHF,TGTGCCAGCAGTGAGTCCAGACTCCTCAATCAGCCCCAGCATTTT
TRBJ1-3,.,TRBD1,TRBV6-4,CASSAGTGSNTIYF,TGTGCCAGCAGTGCCGGGACAGGGAGTAACACCATATATTTT
TRBJ2-5,.,.,TRBV18,CASSPPFQYQETQYF,TGTGCCAGCTCACCACCTTTTCAGTACCAAGAGACCCAGTACTTC
TRBJ1-2,.,.,TRBV2,CASSEGRYGYTF,TGTGCCAGCAGTGAAGGTCGGTATGGCTACACCTTC
TRBJ2-1,.,.,TRBV6-4,CASILGWSEQFF,TGTGCCAGCATCTTAGGGTGGAGTGAGCAGTTCTTC
TRBJ1-5,.,.,TRBV29-1,CSVEDRQNQPQHF,TGCAGCGTTGAAGATCGACAGAATCAGCCCCAGCATTTT
TRBJ1-5,.,.,TRBV10-3,CAIKQDSNQPQHF,TGTGCCATCAAACAGGATAGCAATCAGCCCCAGCATTTT
TRBJ1-1,once,.,TRBV19,CASSIRRAGESAEAFF,TGTGCCAGTAGTATAAGGCGGGCTGGGGAAAGCGCTGAAGCTTTCTTT
TRBJ1-2,.,TRBD1,TRBV27,CASSLLGQGFYGYTF,TGTGCCAGCAGTTTATTAGGACAGGGGTTCTATGGCTACACCTTC
TRBJ2-3,.,TRBD2,TRBV5-6,CASTSGGGHTQYF,TGTGCCAGCACCTCTGGGGGGGGTCATACGCAGTATTTT
TRBJ1-1,.,.,TRBV6-5,CASLAKGGTEAFF,TGTGCCAGCCTTGCTAAGGGGGGCACTGAAGCTTTCTTT
TRBJ1-4,.,.,TRBV7-2,CASSLGAGGGKTNEKLFF,TGTGCCAGCAGCTTAGGAGCCGGGGGAGGGAAAACTAATGAAAAACTGTTTTTT
TRBJ2-7,.,TRBD2,TRBV2,CATSLSGGPYEQYF,TGTGCCACCTCCCTTAGCGGGGGTCCCTACGAGCAGTACTTC
TRBJ1-1,.,.,TRBV7-3,CASSQGAEAFF,TGTGCCAGCAGCCAAGGGGCTGAAGCTTTCTTT
TRBJ1-2,.,.,TRBV5-8,CASKPDPNYGYTF,TGTGCCAGCAAACCAGATCCTAACTATGGCTACACCTTC
TRBJ2-2,.,.,TRBV6-1,CASSEGRRGELFF,TGTGCCAGCAGTGAGGGCCGACGCGGGGAGCTGTTTTTT
TRBJ1-5,.,.,TRBV27,CASSSREDHNQPQHF,TGTGCCAGCAGTTCCCGCGAGGACCACAATCAGCCCCAGCATTTT
TRBJ1-4,.,TRBD1,TRBV28,CASRHDRGALGKLFF,TGTGCCAGTCGTCACGACAGGGGGGCATTGGGAAAACTGTTTTTT
TRBJ2-1,.,TRBD2,TRBV2,CASYATSGGSEQFF,TGTGCCAGCTATGCCACTAGCGGGGGGAGTGAGCAGTTCTTC
TRBJ2-7,.,TRBD1,TRBV7-9,CASSFGTGPYEQYF,TGTGCCAGCAGCTTCGGGACAGGGCCCTACGAGCAGTACTTC
TRBJ1-1,.,.,TRBV6-6,CASRGITEAFF,TGTGCCAGCAGGGGGATCACTGAAGCTTTCTTT
TRBJ2-2,once,.,TRBV2,CASKREGPSGELFF,TGTGCCAGCAAAAGAGAGGGGCCGTCCGGGGAGCTGTTTTTT
TRBJ2-6,.,.,TRBV29-1,CSVRALGGGANVLTF,TGCAGCGTAAGGGCATTGGGAGGTGGGGCCAACGTCCTGACTTTC
TRBJ2-7,few,.,TRBV5-4,CASSLDGMARGYEQYF,TGTGCCAGCAGCTTGGACGGAATGGCCAGGGGCTACGAGCAGTACTTC
TRBJ2-5,.,.,TRBV15,CATSRVGTKETQYF,TGTGCCACCAGCAGAGTCGGGACCAAAGAGACCCAGTACTTC
TRBJ1-5,.,.,TRBV10-2,CASREGAALNQPQHF,TGCGCCAGCCGGGAAGGGGCGGCCCTCAATCAGCCCCAGCATTTT
TRBJ2-2,.,.,TRBV6-5,CASIRLDVTGELFF,TGTGCCAGCATAAGACTAGATGTTACCGGGGAGCTGTTTTTT
TRBJ2-3,.,.,TRBV7-2,CASSTYTQYF,TGTGCCAGCAGCACATATACGCAGTATTTT
TRBJ2-3,once,TRBD2,TRBV4-2,CASSQVGTSGGADTQYF,TGTGCCAGCAGCCAAGTTGGGACTAGCGGGGGGGCCGATACGCAGTATTTT
TRBJ1-1,.,.,TRBV6-5,CASSPIAGDSEAFF,TGTGCCAGCAGTCCCATCGCGGGGGACTCTGAAGCTTTCTTT
TRBJ1-1,.,TRBD1,TRBV25-1,CASSESLETGRVSREAFF,TGTGCCAGCAGTGAAAGTCTAGAGACAGGGCGGGTTAGTAGAGAAGCTTTCTTT
TRBJ2-1,.,TRBD1,TRBV19,CASSKQGWEQFF,TGTGCCAGTAGTAAACAGGGGTGGGAGCAGTTCTTC
TRBJ1-1,.,.,TRBV19,CASSISQMNTEAFF,TGTGCCAGTAGTATATCACAGATGAACACTGAAGCTTTCTTT
TRBJ1-2,.,.,TRBV19,CASTQGEGNYGYTF,TGTGCCAGCACTCAAGGTGAGGGGAACTATGGCTACACCTTC
TRBJ2-3,.,.,TRBV7-9,CASSLGGAADTQYF,TGTGCCAGCAGCTTAGGCGGGGCGGCAGATACGCAGTATTTT
TRBJ1-5,few,.,TRBV7-9,CASSPGGVGNQPQHF,TGTGCCAGCAGCCCCGGGGGGGTTGGCAATCAGCCCCAGCATTTT
TRBJ1-5,.,.,TRBV7-8,CASSLADGARTQPQHF,TGTGCCAGCAGCTTAGCCGACGGCGCCAGGACTCAGCCCCAGCATTTT
TRBJ2-3,.,.,TRBV11-3,CASSLGRGPDTQYF,TGTGCCAGCAGCTTAGGACGGGGTCCGGATACGCAGTATTTT
TRBJ2-2,.,.,TRBV5-1,CASSLSITNTGELFF,TGCGCCAGCAGCTTGTCTATCACTAACACCGGGGAGCTGTTTTTT
TRBJ1-2,.,.,TRBV6-6,CASSGVDVGDNGYTF,TGTGCCAGCAGTGGGGTCGATGTGGGGGATAATGGCTACACCTTC
TRBJ2-7,once,.,TRBV6-1,CALLSNEQYF,TGTGCCTTATTAAGCAACGAGCAGTACTTC
TRBJ1-1,once,.,TRBV18,CASSLGTGNTEAFF,TGTGCCAGCTCCCTCGGGACGGGGAACACTGAAGCTTTCTTT